Listed below are T cell receptor beta chains from one sample, sequenced in a study of control samples from healthy donors and cancer patients. Here immunoSEQ multiplex PCR was the method, and the copy in TCRdb shows in-frame clones only, minus some. The sample records roughly 83,000 clones, approximately 82% being singletons. Source material: blood. All receptors come from a woman aged 60-75 years in good health. Each CDR3 is given with its conserved first and last residue. The D gene is left open where the match is weak. The listing skips clone size in some rows; elsewhere it reads once, few, many or a size class.

-,-,TRBJ2-1,TRBV9,TGTGCCAGCAGCAAGTGGGGAGAGGCCTACAATGAGCAGTTCTTC,CASSKWGEAYNEQFF
-,-,TRBJ1-4,TRBV6-5,TGTGCCAGCAGTTACGACAGGCCCGGGACTGAAAAACTGTTTTTT,CASSYDRPGTEKLFF
once,TRBD1,TRBJ1-2,TRBV5-1,TGCGCCAGCAGCCCTACCGGGACAGGTGCGGATGGCTACACCTTC,CASSPTGTGADGYTF
-,TRBD2,TRBJ2-4,TRBV7-2,TGTGCCAGCAGCGCCACTAGCGGGGGGGCCCAAAACATTCAGTACTTC,CASSATSGGAQNIQYF
-,-,TRBJ2-5,TRBV7-9,TGTGCCAGCAGCTTAGCGCCCAACGGACTGAGCCAAGAGACCCAGTACTTC,CASSLAPNGLSQETQYF
-,-,TRBJ1-1,TRBV14,TGTGCCAGCAGCCAATTTCAGACTGAAGCTTTCTTT,CASSQFQTEAFF
-,-,TRBJ2-2,TRBV18,TGTGCCAGCTCACCGACCGGACTGTTTAACACCGGGGAGCTGTTTTTT,CASSPTGLFNTGELFF
-,-,TRBJ2-6,TRBV2,TGTGCCAGCAGTGATCATGGGGCCAACGTCCTGACTTTC,CASSDHGANVLTF
-,-,TRBJ2-1,TRBV7-2,TGTGCCAGCGGCTTCTTGGGCCAACGAGATGAGCAGTTCTTC,CASGFLGQRDEQFF
-,-,TRBJ1-3,TRBV10-1,TGCGCCAACCAGCCCAACCGTGACTCTGGAAACACCATATATTTT,CANQPNRDSGNTIYF
-,-,TRBJ2-5,TRBV5-1,TGCGCCAGCAGCTTGGGGAGCCAAGAGACCCAGTACTTC,CASSLGSQETQYF
few,TRBD1,TRBJ2-6,TRBV19,TGTGCCAGTACTTCAGACAGGGCTGGGGCCAACGTCCTGACTTTC,CASTSDRAGANVLTF
-,-,TRBJ2-1,TRBV10-2,TGCGCCAGCAGTGAGGGGGGTAGGGGTTCCAATGAGCAGTTCTTC,CASSEGGRGSNEQFF
-,-,TRBJ1-2,TRBV5-4,TGTGCCAGCAGCCAAGACACAGGGCCCCCCTATGGCTACACCTTC,CASSQDTGPPYGYTF
-,TRBD2,TRBJ2-1,TRBV7-2,TGTGCCAGCAGCCACAATCTGTTTCATCGGACTAGCGGGAACTATGAGCAGTTCTTC,CASSHNLFHRTSGNYEQFF
-,-,TRBJ1-1,TRBV5-5,TGTGCCAGCAGTCGACCCGGGGGTGTCTCTGAAGCTTTCTTT,CASSRPGGVSEAFF
-,-,TRBJ1-5,TRBV18,TGTGCCAGCTCACCAGGGGAAGGGTCTACTCAGCCCCAGCATTTT,CASSPGEGSTQPQHF
-,TRBD2,TRBJ2-1,TRBV3-1/TRBV3-2,TGTGCCAGCAGCCCGGGACTAGCGGGAGGGCCGGCGCAGTTCTTC,CASSPGLAGGPAQFF
-,TRBD1,TRBJ2-3,TRBV5-4,TGTGCCAGCAGCTCAGGGGGCGTAGGCACAGATACGCAGTATTTT,CASSSGGVGTDTQYF
-,-,TRBJ1-5,TRBV5-1,TGCGCCAGCAGCTTGGTGGGGGAATTAGGACAGCCCCAGCATTTT,CASSLVGELGQPQHF
-,-,TRBJ2-1,TRBV5-1,TGCGCCAGCAGCTTGGAAAACTCCTACAATGAGCAGTTCTTC,CASSLENSYNEQFF
-,-,TRBJ2-2,TRBV2,TGTGCCAGCAGGAACACCGGGGAGCTGTTTTTT,CASRNTGELFF
-,-,TRBJ2-1,TRBV7-9,TGTGCCAGCAGCTCCCAGGAGCTCTACAATGAGCAGTTCTTC,CASSSQELYNEQFF
-,-,TRBJ1-5,TRBV6-5,TGTGCCAGCAATCACGGTTACAATCAGCCCCAGCATTTT,CASNHGYNQPQHF
-,-,TRBJ2-3,TRBV7-2,TGTGCCAGCAGCTTAGTAGGGGTGGTAGGGGGAGGCGCAGATACGCAGTATTTT,CASSLVGVVGGGADTQYF
-,-,TRBJ2-5,TRBV15,TGTGCCACCAGGGGAGATGGGGGGACTGAGAGGGTGGCCCAGTACTTC,CATRGDGGTERVAQYF
few,-,TRBJ2-7,TRBV5-1,TGCGCCAGCAGCCTCCCGGGTTCACGGGGGTACGAGCAGTACTTC,CASSLPGSRGYEQYF
-,TRBD2,TRBJ2-3,TRBV4-3,TGCGCCAGCAGCCCCTTCAGCGGGGTTTCCGATACGCAGTATTTT,CASSPFSGVSDTQYF
-,TRBD1,TRBJ2-2,TRBV4-3,TGCGCCAGCAGCCAAGATCACGGGACAGCGAACACCGGGGAGCTGTTTTTT,CASSQDHGTANTGELFF
-,TRBD1,TRBJ1-1,TRBV10-1,TGCGCCAGTACCGGGACAGGCAACACTGAAGCTTTCTTT,CASTGTGNTEAFF
-,-,TRBJ1-4,TRBV12-5,TGTGCTAGTGGTTCTCAACCCCCAGTAGAAAAACTGTTTTTT,CASGSQPPVEKLFF
-,-,TRBJ2-1,TRBV4-3,TGCGCCAGCAGCCAAGATGTGCTGCGGAGGGATGAGCAGTTCTTC,CASSQDVLRRDEQFF
once,-,TRBJ1-2,TRBV2,TGTGCCAGCAGTGAAGCCGGGACAAAGCCTCATGGCTACACCTTC,CASSEAGTKPHGYTF
-,-,TRBJ2-2,TRBV7-6,TGTGCCAGCAGCCCCGGACCTCCGGGGGCCGGGGAGCTGTTTTTT,CASSPGPPGAGELFF
-,TRBD1,TRBJ2-3,TRBV7-6,TGTGCCAGCAGCCCGACGGGACAGACCACAGATACGCAGTATTTT,CASSPTGQTTDTQYF
-,-,TRBJ2-1,TRBV28,TGTGCCAGCAGCCCAGGGTGGGAGCAGTTCTTC,CASSPGWEQFF
-,TRBD1,TRBJ1-1,TRBV29-1,TGCAGCGCCTACAGGGGGTCAGCCACTGAAGCTTTCTTT,CSAYRGSATEAFF
-,-,TRBJ2-2,TRBV11-2,TGTGCCAGCAGCGCACAGTCGAACACCGGGGAGCTGTTTTTT,CASSAQSNTGELFF
-,TRBD1,TRBJ2-3,TRBV10-3,TGTGCCATCAACGATATGGGACAGGGAATAATAGATACGCAGTATTTT,CAINDMGQGIIDTQYF
-,-,TRBJ1-3,TRBV18,TGTGCCAGCTCACCAACAGTACCGGGAAGCTCTGGAAACACCATATATTTT,CASSPTVPGSSGNTIYF
-,-,TRBJ2-2,TRBV5-8,TGTGCCAGCAGCTTGATGGAAGGGACCGGGGAGCTGTTTTTT,CASSLMEGTGELFF
-,TRBD2,TRBJ2-2,TRBV7-8,TGTGCCAGCAGCTCCCGGGGGGGGCCCGGCACCGGGGAGCTGTTTTTT,CASSSRGGPGTGELFF
few,-,TRBJ2-2,TRBV7-9,TGTGCCAGTCTGGACCAGTTCCGGGGCCGTAGCACCGGGGAGCTGTTTTTT,CASLDQFRGRSTGELFF
once,TRBD1,TRBJ1-2,TRBV20-1,TGCAGTGGGACAGGCCCCTATGGCTACACCTTC,CSGTGPYGYTF
-,-,TRBJ2-3,TRBV5-1,TGCGCCAGCAGCCCGGGATATTACACAGATACGCAGTATTTT,CASSPGYYTDTQYF
-,-,TRBJ2-7,TRBV6-5,TGTGCCAGCATCAGAGCCGGGACTGCTTCCTACGAGCAGTACTTC,CASIRAGTASYEQYF
-,-,TRBJ1-3,TRBV18,TGTGCCAGCTCACCTGAGGGATCTGGAAACACCATATATTTT,CASSPEGSGNTIYF
-,-,TRBJ1-1,TRBV18,TGTGCCAGCTCACCAAGTGGGGGGACCCAGAACACTGAAGCTTTCTTT,CASSPSGGTQNTEAFF
-,-,TRBJ2-7,TRBV3-1/TRBV3-2,TGTGCCAGCAGCCAAACACTAAACTACGAGCAGTACTTC,CASSQTLNYEQYF
-,TRBD2,TRBJ2-1,TRBV24-1,TGTGCCACCAGTGATCCGAGCGGGGGTTACAATGAGCAGTTCTTC,CATSDPSGGYNEQFF
-,-,TRBJ2-3,TRBV24-1,TGTGCCACCAGTGTTTCAACGGGACGGCCCACAGATACGCAGTATTTT,CATSVSTGRPTDTQYF
-,-,TRBJ1-6,TRBV27,TGTGCCAGCAAAAAGGGTCCTGGATCACCCCTCCACTTT,CASKKGPGSPLHF